A selection of T cell receptor beta chains follows, all from one sample in a study of OX40 agonist ivuxolimab in advanced cancers. Here immunoSEQ multiplex PCR was the method, and the copy in TCRdb shows in-frame clones only, minus some. The sample lists 65,000 to 75,000 clones; nearly 90% were seen once. Sequences were derived from CD4+ or CD8+ T cells sorted from blood, sampled in a trial of the OX40 agonist ivuxolimab. These receptors came from an adult with an advanced solid tumor such as melanoma, head and neck, liver or kidney cancer. CDR3s include the opening cysteine and the closing phenylalanine or tryptophan. A D gene is named only where the DNA matches it firmly. Rows may omit the clone size; those that give it use once, few, many or a size class.

abundance: -; v_gene: TRBV29-1; d_gene: TRBD1; j_gene: TRBJ1-2; CDR3nt: TGCAGCGTCGCCAGGGACAGTCTGGGGTATGGCTACACCTTC; CDR3aa: CSVARDSLGYGYTF
abundance: -; v_gene: TRBV7-7; d_gene: -; j_gene: TRBJ1-5; CDR3nt: TGTGCCAGCAGCGCGCGGGGGGAAAGAGATGGTAGCAATCAGCCCCAGCATTTT; CDR3aa: CASSARGERDGSNQPQHF
abundance: -; v_gene: TRBV5-1; d_gene: -; j_gene: TRBJ2-7; CDR3nt: TGCGCCAGCAGCTATTTATACGAGCAGTACTTC; CDR3aa: CASSYLYEQYF
abundance: -; v_gene: TRBV5-4; d_gene: -; j_gene: TRBJ2-5; CDR3nt: TGTGCCAGCAGCTTGGACAGTCAAGAGACCCAGTACTTC; CDR3aa: CASSLDSQETQYF
abundance: -; v_gene: TRBV6-5; d_gene: -; j_gene: TRBJ1-1; CDR3nt: TGTGCCAGCAGTTACAAAGGGGGGTACACTGAAGCTTTCTTT; CDR3aa: CASSYKGGYTEAFF
abundance: -; v_gene: TRBV2; d_gene: TRBD1; j_gene: TRBJ2-1; CDR3nt: TGTGCCAGCAGTGAAAGGGGGACAGGGGGTCATGAGCAGTTCTTC; CDR3aa: CASSERGTGGHEQFF
abundance: -; v_gene: TRBV18; d_gene: TRBD2; j_gene: TRBJ2-2; CDR3nt: TGTGCCAGCTCACGAAGCGGGAGGCTGAACACCGGGGAGCTGTTTTTT; CDR3aa: CASSRSGRLNTGELFF
abundance: -; v_gene: TRBV12-5; d_gene: -; j_gene: TRBJ1-1; CDR3nt: TGTGCTAGTGGGTCACTAACCGGGGTACTCCGGGGAGGGAACACTGAAGCTTTCTTT; CDR3aa: CASGSLTGVLRGGNTEAFF
abundance: once; v_gene: TRBV6-6; d_gene: TRBD1; j_gene: TRBJ2-5; CDR3nt: TGTGCCAGCAGTTACTCGTCGGGACAGGGGATAAAGACCCAGTACTTC; CDR3aa: CASSYSSGQGIKTQYF
abundance: -; v_gene: TRBV6-1; d_gene: -; j_gene: TRBJ1-3; CDR3nt: TGTGCCAGCAGGGAAGGGATCTTCTCTGGAAACACCATATATTTT; CDR3aa: CASREGIFSGNTIYF
abundance: few; v_gene: TRBV5-1; d_gene: -; j_gene: TRBJ2-5; CDR3nt: TGCGCCAGCAGCTTGACAACGACAAATCGGGAGACCCAGTACTTC; CDR3aa: CASSLTTTNRETQYF
abundance: -; v_gene: TRBV11-1; d_gene: TRBD1; j_gene: TRBJ1-6; CDR3nt: TGTGCCAGCAGCTTTCGTAATCCGGGACAGGGGGGCTCACCCCTCCACTTT; CDR3aa: CASSFRNPGQGGSPLHF
abundance: few; v_gene: TRBV18; d_gene: TRBD2; j_gene: TRBJ2-7; CDR3nt: TGTGCCAGCTCACCCGGGAGGGAGCGGCGGTCGGAGTACTTC; CDR3aa: CASSPGRERRSEYF
abundance: -; v_gene: TRBV1; d_gene: -; j_gene: TRBJ1-2; CDR3nt: TGCACCAGCAGCTTTCGGGGGGCAGGCTACACCTTC; CDR3aa: CTSSFRGAGYTF
abundance: -; v_gene: TRBV7-8; d_gene: -; j_gene: TRBJ1-1; CDR3nt: TGTGCCAGCAGCTTAGAGGGTGGCACTGAAGCTTTCTTT; CDR3aa: CASSLEGGTEAFF
abundance: -; v_gene: TRBV18; d_gene: -; j_gene: TRBJ1-3; CDR3nt: TGTGCCAGCTCACCTAGCTCTGGAAACACCATATATTTT; CDR3aa: CASSPSSGNTIYF
abundance: -; v_gene: TRBV2; d_gene: -; j_gene: TRBJ1-1; CDR3nt: TGTGCCAGCAGTGAGCAGGGCAACACTGAAGCTTTCTTT; CDR3aa: CASSEQGNTEAFF
abundance: -; v_gene: TRBV6-1; d_gene: TRBD1; j_gene: TRBJ2-1; CDR3nt: TGTGCCAGCTCCCCGGGACAGGGGGCCCATGAGCAGTTCTTC; CDR3aa: CASSPGQGAHEQFF
abundance: -; v_gene: TRBV29-1; d_gene: TRBD1; j_gene: TRBJ1-2; CDR3nt: TGCAGCGTTGGACAGGGGGGTGGCTACACCTTC; CDR3aa: CSVGQGGGYTF
abundance: -; v_gene: TRBV7-3; d_gene: -; j_gene: TRBJ1-1; CDR3nt: TGTGCCAGCAGTCTGGCTGGCCTAATGGCTGAAGCTTTCTTT; CDR3aa: CASSLAGLMAEAFF
abundance: -; v_gene: TRBV18; d_gene: -; j_gene: TRBJ1-1; CDR3nt: TGTGCCAGCTCAGGGATCGCTGAAGCTTTCTTT; CDR3aa: CASSGIAEAFF
abundance: -; v_gene: TRBV9; d_gene: TRBD2; j_gene: TRBJ2-1; CDR3nt: TGTGCCAGCAGCGGATCAACTAGCGTCGGTGAGCAGTTCTTC; CDR3aa: CASSGSTSVGEQFF
abundance: -; v_gene: TRBV7-2; d_gene: -; j_gene: TRBJ1-2; CDR3nt: TGTGCCAGCAGCTCGGGGACGGCAAACCTTGGCTACACCTTC; CDR3aa: CASSSGTANLGYTF
abundance: -; v_gene: TRBV5-4; d_gene: TRBD2; j_gene: TRBJ2-3; CDR3nt: TGTGCCAGCAGGAAGATGGGGGGGGGCACAGATACGCAGTATTTT; CDR3aa: CASRKMGGGTDTQYF
abundance: -; v_gene: TRBV10-3; d_gene: -; j_gene: TRBJ1-1; CDR3nt: TGTGCCATCAGGGGTAACACTGAAGCTTTCTTT; CDR3aa: CAIRGNTEAFF
abundance: -; v_gene: TRBV9; d_gene: -; j_gene: TRBJ2-1; CDR3nt: TGTGCCAGCAGCGTAGTGGGAGAGAGCTACAATGAGCAGTTCTTC; CDR3aa: CASSVVGESYNEQFF
abundance: -; v_gene: TRBV21-1; d_gene: -; j_gene: TRBJ1-2; CDR3nt: TGTGCCAGCAGCAAAAGGCGGGGCTACACCTTC; CDR3aa: CASSKRRGYTF
abundance: -; v_gene: TRBV27; d_gene: -; j_gene: TRBJ1-1; CDR3nt: TGTGCCAGCAGTTTTGCCGGGGCGAGTGAAGCTTTCTTT; CDR3aa: CASSFAGASEAFF